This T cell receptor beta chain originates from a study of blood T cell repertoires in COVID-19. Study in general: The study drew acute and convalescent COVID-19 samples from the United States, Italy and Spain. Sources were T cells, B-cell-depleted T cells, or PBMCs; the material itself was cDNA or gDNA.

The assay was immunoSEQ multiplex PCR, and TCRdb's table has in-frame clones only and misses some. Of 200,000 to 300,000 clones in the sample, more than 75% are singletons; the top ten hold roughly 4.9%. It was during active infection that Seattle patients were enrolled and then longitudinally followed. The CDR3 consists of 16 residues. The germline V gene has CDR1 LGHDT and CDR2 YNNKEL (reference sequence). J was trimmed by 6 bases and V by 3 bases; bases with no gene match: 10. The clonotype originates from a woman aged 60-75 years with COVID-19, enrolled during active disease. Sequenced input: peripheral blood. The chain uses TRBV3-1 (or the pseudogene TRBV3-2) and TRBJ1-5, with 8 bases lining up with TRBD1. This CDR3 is CASSQATGGGGQPQHF. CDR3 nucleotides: TGTGCCAGCAGCCAGGCTACAGGGGGGGGAGGTCAGCCCCAGCATTTT.